This T cell receptor (beta chain) was identified in a study of T cells after yellow fever vaccination. TCRdb reanalysed the 5' RACE reads using MiXCR and keeps one entry per CDR3 protein. The sample consists of 200,000 to 300,000 distinct CDR3 sequences, roughly 6.2% of them appearing once. Ten or more counts support this clonotype. This sequence originates from a man younger than 45 who received the YFV17D yellow fever vaccine. The specimen comprised CD4+ T cells sorted from PBMCs, sampled on the day of the yellow fever booster vaccination.

CDR3 residues: CASRRQGSSYEQYF. The CDR3 DNA reads as TGTGCCAGCAGAAGACAGGGGAGCTCCTACGAGCAGTACTTC. The rearrangement links TRBV6-1 to TRBJ2-7; TRBD1 matches at 8 bases. Per the germline V gene, CDR1 is MNHNS and CDR2 is SASEGT. After removal of 6 bases from V and 0 bases from J, the junction contained 4 bases not matched to a gene. CDR3 length: 14 residues.